This T cell receptor (beta chain) derives from a study of blood T cell repertoires in COVID-19. Overall study: PBMCs, B-cell-depleted T cells, or T cells were the source of the cDNA or gDNA that made up the material.

CDR1 is SGDLS, CDR2 YYNGEE, per germline. V was cut by 3 bases and J by 3 bases, with 10 bases left in between. This CDR3 comprises 14 residues. In the authors' workflow: From reference gene primer amplification, estimates of nucleated cell counts were derived. Here immunoSEQ multiplex PCR was the method, and the copy in TCRdb shows in-frame clones only, minus some. The V and J calls and clone size come from that table; D and trimming were worked out from the DNA. This sample has 60,000 to 85,000 clones, with more than 80% found just once. This chain joins TRBV9 and TRBJ2-1, with a weak D call TRBD1 (6 bases). The clonotype was recovered from a woman aged 60 to 75 with acute or convalescent COVID-19. What was sequenced was peripheral blood. This CDR3 is CASSATGNYNEQFF. The CDR3 nucleotides are TGTGCCAGCAGCGCGACAGGAAACTACAATGAGCAGTTCTTC.